What follows is one T cell receptor beta chain and its context. CDR1 and CDR2 (germline): SGDLS, YYNGEE. CDR3 length: 17 residues. Losses at the gene ends were 4 bases for V and 3 bases for J; bases not matched to a gene: 8. The sample comes from a study of blood T cell repertoires in COVID-19. On the study more broadly: Samples representing acute and convalescent COVID-19 were sourced from the United States, Italy and Spain. PBMCs, B-cell-depleted T cells, or T cells provided the cDNA or gDNA that made up the material.

Sequenced by immunoSEQ multiplex PCR; TCRdb stores in-frame clones only, minus some. The sample yields hundreds of thousands of clones, approximately 86% seen once. Sequencing input: peripheral blood. This clonotype was obtained from a man in his sixties with acute or convalescent COVID-19. The chain employs TRBV9 and TRBJ2-7; 15 nucleotides line up with TRBD2. CDR3 DNA: TGTGCCAGCAGCCCATGGACTAGCGGGGGGGCCAACTACGAGCAGTACTTC. This sequence encodes CASSPWTSGGANYEQYF.